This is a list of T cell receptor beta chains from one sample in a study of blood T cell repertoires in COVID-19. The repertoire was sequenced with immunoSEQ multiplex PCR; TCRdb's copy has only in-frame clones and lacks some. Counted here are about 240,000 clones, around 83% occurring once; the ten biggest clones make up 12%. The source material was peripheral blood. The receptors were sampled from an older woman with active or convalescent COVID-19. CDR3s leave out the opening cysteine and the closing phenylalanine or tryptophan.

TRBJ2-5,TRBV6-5,ASSYSGTGKETQY
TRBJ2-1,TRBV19,ASSIRTSLVIGEQF
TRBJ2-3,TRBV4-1,ASSQATGADTDTQY
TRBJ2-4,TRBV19,ASSIAGGGVAKNIQY
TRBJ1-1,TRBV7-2,ASSLQGGNTEAF
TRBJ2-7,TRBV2,ASSAGRDHSYEQY
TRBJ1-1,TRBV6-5,ASSYSWAGNTEAF
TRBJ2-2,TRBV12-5,ASGLVHPGGAELF
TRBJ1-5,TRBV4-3,ASSQEFKTGFLQPQH
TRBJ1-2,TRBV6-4,ASSDGTLKGYT
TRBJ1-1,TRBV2,ATSTQRNTEAF
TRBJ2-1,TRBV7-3,ASSLRLLDEQF
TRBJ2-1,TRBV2,ASTGGLIRGVDEQF
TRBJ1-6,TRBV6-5,ASMPGERNSPLH
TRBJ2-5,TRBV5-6,ASSLEQGLETQY
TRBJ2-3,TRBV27,ASLPGDRGLSDTQY
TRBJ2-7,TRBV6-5,ASSYPTTRPSYEQY
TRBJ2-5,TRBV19,ASSIWKGGRRETQY
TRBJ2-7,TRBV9,ASSVAQGHYEQY
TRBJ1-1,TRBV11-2,ASSPRVGTEAF
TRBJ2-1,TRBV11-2,ASSSEQGVYNEQF
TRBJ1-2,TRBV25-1,ASSQPGQGYGYT
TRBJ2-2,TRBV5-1,ASSLERNTGELF
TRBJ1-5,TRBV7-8,ASSLLLGWGQGAGRPQH
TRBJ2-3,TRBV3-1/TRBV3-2,ASSQGQGAADTQY
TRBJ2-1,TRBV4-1,ASSQTKWTGIRPF
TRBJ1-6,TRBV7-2,ASSLVGQGTRSPLH
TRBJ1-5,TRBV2,ASSEDQGGWPQH
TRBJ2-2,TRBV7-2,ASSLAPRTGELF
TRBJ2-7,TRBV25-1,ASRQGASYEQY
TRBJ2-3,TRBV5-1,ASSSQGAREDTQY
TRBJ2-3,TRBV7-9,ASSSLADFTDTQY
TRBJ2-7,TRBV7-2,ASSLDSTPRYEQY
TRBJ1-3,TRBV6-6,ASSYGDRAGTIY
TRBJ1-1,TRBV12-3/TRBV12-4,ASSYGGRPGAF
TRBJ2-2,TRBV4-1,ASSRSLRRTGEAGELF
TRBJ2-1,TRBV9,ASSVAADWLRPYNEQF
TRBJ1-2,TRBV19,ASSTVLQGAGYGYT
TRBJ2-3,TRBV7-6,ASSLGTSLSTDTQY
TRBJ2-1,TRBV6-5,ASSYDSGNGNEQF